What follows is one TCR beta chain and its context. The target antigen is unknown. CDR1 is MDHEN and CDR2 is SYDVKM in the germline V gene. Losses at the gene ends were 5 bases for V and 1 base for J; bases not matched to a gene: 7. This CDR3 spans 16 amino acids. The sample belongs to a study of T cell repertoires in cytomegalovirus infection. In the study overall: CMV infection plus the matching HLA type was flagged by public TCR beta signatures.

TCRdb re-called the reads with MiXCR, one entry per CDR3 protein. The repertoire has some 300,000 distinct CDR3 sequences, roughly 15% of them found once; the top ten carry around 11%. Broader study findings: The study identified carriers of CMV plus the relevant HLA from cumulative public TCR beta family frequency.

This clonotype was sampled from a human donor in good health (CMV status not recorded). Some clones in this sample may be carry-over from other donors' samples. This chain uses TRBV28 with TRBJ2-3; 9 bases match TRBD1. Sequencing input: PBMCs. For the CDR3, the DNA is TGTGCCAGCAGTCCCCCGCGGACAGGGGGCACAGATACGCAGTATTTT. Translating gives CASSPPRTGGTDTQYF.